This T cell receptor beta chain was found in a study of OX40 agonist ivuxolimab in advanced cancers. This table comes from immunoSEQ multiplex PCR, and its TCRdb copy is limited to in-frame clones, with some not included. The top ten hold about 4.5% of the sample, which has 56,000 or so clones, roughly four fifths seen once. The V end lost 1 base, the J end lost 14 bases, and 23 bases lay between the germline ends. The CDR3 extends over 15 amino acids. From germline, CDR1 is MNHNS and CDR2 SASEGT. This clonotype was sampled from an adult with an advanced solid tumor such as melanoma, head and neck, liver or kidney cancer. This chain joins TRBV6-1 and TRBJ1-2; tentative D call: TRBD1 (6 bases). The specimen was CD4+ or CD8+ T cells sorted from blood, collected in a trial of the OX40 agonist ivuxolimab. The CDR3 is CASSEDQRGHSLGTF. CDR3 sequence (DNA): TGTGCCAGCAGTGAAGACCAACGGGGACATTCCCTAGGGACCTTC.